This T cell receptor beta chain was obtained from a study of tumor and adjacent non-tumor tissue in lung cancer. This sample's RNA came from whole unsorted tissue. Distant lung tissue was collected more than 3 cm away from the tumor edge. TCRbeta libraries were built with three rounds of nested PCR, modified from ARM-PCR. Using its own MiXCR run on the multiplex PCR reads, TCRdb lists one record per CDR3 protein. Among about 50,000 distinct CDR3 sequences listed, about 70% were seen once. In the case of this clonotype: A junction boundary mismatches the germline segment, possibly from a read error.

The sequenced sample was distant non-tumor lung tissue. The origin of this receptor is a woman aged 55-70 years with non-small cell lung cancer.

CDR3 coding DNA: TGTGCCTGGACCAAGGGACTAGCGGGAGATTACGAGCAGTATTTC. Translating it yields CAWTKGLAGDYEQYF. The chain has TRBV30 and TRBJ2-7; 14 nucleotides line up with TRBD2. The CDR3 is 15 amino acids. In germline, CDR1 is GTSNPN, CDR2 SVGIG (reference sequence).